This T cell receptor beta chain was sequenced during a study of shared clonotypes between healthy human individuals. Overall study: Used for every donor were three CD4 naive, three CD4 memory, two CD8 naive and one CD8 memory plate.

Sorted-subset replicate PCR reactions contained roughly 210 ng DNA, corresponding to some 29,000 T cell genomes. In the original workflow: Junction-only sequences without quality scores were provided by ImmunoSEQ, so filtering was different. Profiling relied on immunoSEQ multiplex PCR, and the TCRdb table lists in-frame clones only, not all of them. V and J calls and clone size are copied from that table; D and trimming were computed from the DNA. Of about 600,000 clones listed, more than 95% were seen once; the top ten hold around 0.058%. The CDR3 runs to 13 residues. CDR1 and CDR2 from the germline V gene are MDHEN and SYDVKM. Trimming cost V 6 bases and J 4 bases, with 13 bases left between them. Subsets obtained from CD4+ cells comprised CD45RA+ naive and CD45RA-negative memory cells.

J is TRBJ2-7 and V is TRBV28, with D possibly TRBD1 on 6 matching bases. This clonotype was obtained from a woman aged 25 to 45 in good health. The sample consisted of naive CD4+ T cells sorted from blood. Documented subset: CD45RA+ positively selected. The CDR3 region has the DNA TGTGCCAGCAGATACAAAACAGGGTACGAGCAGTACTTC. As protein: CASRYKTGYEQYF.